The 28 T cell receptor beta chains below come from one sample, sequenced in a study of naive and memory T cell subsets (dated by TCRdb to 2015 to 2018). Library preparation was by UMI-ligation and nested PCR. The listed sequencing device is Illumina MiSeq. To cover both TRBC1 and TRBC2, the beta constant-region primer consisted of an equimolar mix of two oligonucleotides. TCRdb handled the public reads itself, with Q25 trimming in fastp and clone calling in MiXCR, and kept productive beta chains. Rows are unified per CDR3 protein, each entry keeping the most common DNA and genes. The sample table contains roughly 140,000 distinct CDR3 sequences; only one count was recorded for over 15% of them. Approximately 0.13% of the sample goes to the ten largest clones. Sequencing used naive CD4+ T cells from blood. The sample's cell subset or site label is to be understood as: naive T cells, CD45RA high CD27+. These TCRs come from a human donor in good health.

The V call is TRBV3-1, the J call TRBJ2-2, with TRBD1 as a possible D gene (5 bases). CDR1 is LGHDT, CDR2 YNNKEL, per germline (reference sequence). Trimming shortened V by 1 base and J by 7 bases, and 10 bases separated the two germline ends. This CDR3 has 14 residues. CDR3: CASSQVQDNGELFF. As DNA, the CDR3 is TGTGCCAGCAGCCAAGTACAGGACAACGGGGAGCTGTTTTTT.

This clonotype occurred a few times. J is TRBJ2-2 and V is TRBV5-1; no reliable D call. Trimming removed 0 bases at V and 10 bases at J, with 16 bases between. Germline V gives CDR1 SGHRS, CDR2 YFSETQ. The CDR3 runs to 15 residues. The CDR3 protein is CASSLARGNSVELFF. For the CDR3, the DNA is TGCGCCAGCAGCTTGGCCCGCGGTAATAGTGTGGAGCTGTTTTTT. Supplemented by reference TRBV5-1 and TRBJ2-2, the full variable domain reads KAGVTQTPRYLIKTRGQQVTLSCSPISGHRSVSWYQQTPGQGLQFLFEYFSETQRNKGNFPGRFSGRQFSNSRSEMNVSTLELGDSALYLCASSLARGNSVELFFGEGSRLTVL.

This clonotype was recorded many times. J is TRBJ1-5 and V is TRBV20-1, with D perhaps matching TRBD1 (6 bases). From germline, CDR1 is DFQATT and CDR2 SNEGSKA (reference sequence). V was pared by 5 bases and J by 2 bases, with 10 bases between. The CDR3 runs 13 residues. CDR3 residues: CSAPRQGNQPQHF. DNA of the CDR3: TGCAGTGCTCCCCGACAGGGCAATCAGCCCCAGCATTTT.

The chain combines TRBV10-3 with TRBJ2-5; 7 bases are a match to TRBD1. The ends lost 5 bases at V and 1 base at J; junction bases unmatched: 1. CDR3 length equals 13 residues. Germline V gives CDR1 ENHRY, CDR2 SYGVKD. The CDR3 bases are TGTGCCATCAGTACAGGGGTCCAAGAGACCCAGTACTTC. This codes for CAISTGVQETQYF.

This clonotype was counted between two and nine times. The rearrangement joins TRBV16 to TRBJ2-3, with TRBD2 identical over 11 bases. The length of the CDR3 is 17 residues. The ends lost 5 bases at V and 0 bases at J; junction bases unmatched: 7. Germline V gives CDR1 KGHSY, CDR2 FQNENV. The CDR3 loop reads CASSYSGLAASTDTQYF. CDR3 sequence (DNA): TGTGCCAGCAGCTACTCGGGACTAGCGGCTAGCACAGATACGCAGTATTTT. Filled out from reference TRBV16 and TRBJ2-3, the complete variable domain reads GEEVAQTPKHLVRGEGQKAKLYCAPIKGHSYVFWYQQVLKNEFKFLISFQNENVFDETGMPKERFSAKCLPNSPCSLEIQATKLEDSAVYFCASSYSGLAASTDTQYFGPGTRLTVL.

This clonotype was picked up a small number of times. The chain is built from TRBV7-8 and TRBJ2-3, with 10 bases identical to TRBD2. V dropped 1 base and J dropped 5; count of bases not matched to a gene: 9. Germline CDR1 is SGHVS and CDR2 is FQNEAQ. There are 17 residues in the CDR3. CDR3 nucleotides: TGTGCCAGCAGCTTAGTGTCAGCTAGCGGGAGTGGAGATACGCAGTATTTT. Translation: CASSLVSASGSGDTQYF.

The chain is built from TRBV29-1 and TRBJ1-1; D gene ambiguous. The CDR3 spans 13 residues. Germline V gene sequence: CDR1 SQVTM, CDR2 ANQGSEA. V was pared by 8 bases and J by 3 bases, with 16 bases between. CDR3: CSPREGRDTEAFF. The CDR3 nucleotides read TGCAGCCCACGTGAGGGAAGGGACACTGAAGCTTTCTTT. The complete variable domain, with remaining parts taken from reference TRBV29-1 and TRBJ1-1, reads SAVISQKPSRDICQRGTSLTIQCQVDSQVTMMFWYRQQPGQSLTLIATANQGSEATYESGFVIDKFPISRPNLTFSTLTVSNMSPEDSSIYLCSPREGRDTEAFFGQGTRLTVV.

The chain has TRBV3-1 and TRBJ1-4; D is unclear. CDR1 is LGHDT and CDR2 is YNNKEL in the germline V gene (reference sequence). The V end was cut by 3 bases, the J end by 0 bases, with 11 bases between. There are 16 residues in the CDR3. CDR3 sequence reads: CASSHQWIATNEKLFF. Here the CDR3 DNA reads TGTGCCAGCAGCCATCAGTGGATTGCAACTAATGAAAAACTGTTTTTT.

The V and J genes are TRBV10-3 and TRBJ1-1, with 10 positions matching TRBD1. The CDR3 has 13 residues. Looked up from germline, CDR1 is ENHRY and CDR2 is SYGVKD. Trimming removed 7 bases from V and 4 bases from J; junction bases left unmatched: 3. CDR3 bases: TGTGCCATCACGGGACAGGGGTTCACTGAAGCTTTCTTT. Translation: CAITGQGFTEAFF.

At least ten counts were recorded for this clonotype. The chain combines TRBV7-2 with TRBJ2-3, with TRBD2 matching 14 bases. Unmatched junction bases numbered 10, after V lost 5 bases and J lost 6 bases. CDR1 and CDR2 (germline): SGHTA, FQGNSA. There are 17 residues in the CDR3. The CDR3 DNA reads as TGTGCCAGCAGCCCCTGGACTAGCGGGAGGCCCGGGGATACGCAGTATTTT. It encodes CASSPWTSGRPGDTQYF.

The chain employs TRBV5-4 and TRBJ2-1; a possible D gene is TRBD2 (6 bases). V was shortened by 3 bases and J by 10 bases, with 14 bases between the two germline ends. CDR1 and CDR2 (germline): SGHNT, YYREEE (reference sequence). This CDR3 has 13 amino acids. In DNA form, the CDR3 reads TGTGCCAGCAGCTCACCCCAGGGAGGCGAGCAGTTCTTC. It encodes CASSSPQGGEQFF.

The rearrangement links TRBV28 to TRBJ1-5, with no clear D. The CDR3 loop spans 15 amino acids. V gave up 5 bases and J gave up 1 base, with 12 bases separating them. Germline V CDR1 and CDR2: MDHEN, SYDVKM. CDR3 sequence (DNA): TGTGCCAGCAGTCCAGGACGACTGAGCAATCAGCCCCAGCATTTT. Its translation: CASSPGRLSNQPQHF.

The genes are TRBV7-2 and TRBJ2-5, with 13 nucleotides matching TRBD2. The CDR3 length is 17 residues. J was trimmed by 5 bases and V by 3 bases; bases with no gene match: 9. Per the germline V gene, CDR1 is SGHTA and CDR2 is FQGNSA. The CDR3 region is CASSFPLLAGGLETQYF. The CDR3 DNA is TGTGCCAGCAGCTTCCCCCTACTAGCGGGGGGGCTGGAGACCCAGTACTTC.

This clonotype has just a few counts. V is TRBV6-1 and J is TRBJ2-7, with D maybe TRBD2 (6 bases). Trimming removed 0 bases from V and 7 bases from J, with 16 bases in between. From germline, CDR1 is MNHNS and CDR2 SASEGT. This CDR3 comprises 15 residues. The CDR3 bases are TGTGCCAGCAGTGAAGCGCGGGACGGTGGCTGGGAGCAGTACTTC. This translates into CASSEARDGGWEQYF.

The chain has TRBV7-9 and TRBJ2-1, with 8 bases lining up with TRBD1. Trimming cost V 5 bases and J 8 bases; bases outside gene matches: 8. The CDR3 has 14 residues. Germline V gene sequence: CDR1 SEHNR, CDR2 FQNEAQ (reference sequence). The CDR3 spells CASSPDRVQDEQFF. In DNA, the CDR3 is TGTGCCAGCAGCCCGGACAGGGTTCAAGATGAGCAGTTCTTC. Complete variable domain (other parts from reference TRBV7-9 and TRBJ2-1): DTGVSQNPRHKITKRGQNVTFRCDPISEHNRLYWYRQTLGQGPEFLTYFQNEAQLEKSRLLSDRFSAERPKGSFSTLEIQRTEQGDSAMYLCASSPDRVQDEQFFGPGTRLTVL.

The rearrangement joins TRBV11-3 to TRBJ2-1; 7 nucleotides line up with TRBD2. The CDR3 consists of 18 residues. Trimming removed 1 base from V and 7 bases from J; junction bases left unmatched: 16. Germline lookup yields CDR1 SGHNT and CDR2 YENEEA. DNA for the CDR3: TGTGCCAGCAGCTTAGGGGCTTGGGGGGGACGGTTGATGAATGAGCAGTTCTTC. It is translated as CASSLGAWGGRLMNEQFF.

The gene calls are TRBV12-3 or TRBV12-4 and TRBJ2-7; D unresolved. V was clipped by 6 bases and J by 3 bases, with 15 bases between them. This CDR3 has 14 amino acids. The CDR3 DNA follows: TGTGCCAGCAGAACCGGGTCCTCGGGCTACGAGCAGTACTTC. Its translation: CASRTGSSGYEQYF.

This chain joins TRBV12-3 or TRBV12-4 and TRBJ1-4; D is ambiguous. Trimming stripped 5 bases from V and 0 bases from J, with 22 bases between. This CDR3 contains 19 residues. CDR3 protein: CASSVSLLGSDATNEKLFF. CDR3 bases: TGTGCCAGCAGTGTCTCGCTCTTAGGGTCAGATGCAACTAATGAAAAACTGTTTTTT.

The chain employs TRBV7-9 and TRBJ1-5; D not certain. The V gene's germline CDR1 is SEHNR and CDR2 FQNEAQ (reference sequence). V was trimmed by 5 bases and J by 0 bases, leaving 5 bases between them. The CDR3 runs to 13 residues. The CDR3 region has the DNA TGTGCCAGCAGCGAAATTAGCAATCAGCCCCAGCATTTT. This sequence encodes CASSEISNQPQHF. Drawing the rest from reference TRBV7-9 and TRBJ1-5, the complete variable domain is DTGVSQNPRHKITKRGQNVTFRCDPISEHNRLYWYRQTLGQGPEFLTYFQNEAQLEKSRLLSDRFSAERPKGSFSTLEIQRTEQGDSAMYLCASSEISNQPQHFGDGTRLSIL.

The CDR3 sequence: CASRPGQASYEQYF. The CDR3 bases are TGTGCCAGCAGACCGGGACAGGCATCCTACGAGCAGTACTTC. The rearrangement joins TRBV12-3 or TRBV12-4 to TRBJ2-7; TRBD1 agrees at 8 bases. The trim removed 6 bases at V and 1 base at J, leaving 5 bases unmatched. The CDR3 is made up of 14 amino acids.

The V and J genes are TRBV20-1 and TRBJ1-6; D may be TRBD1 (6 bases). The CDR3 extends over 13 amino acids. V lost 6 bases and J lost 7, with 13 bases in between. From germline, CDR1 is DFQATT and CDR2 SNEGSKA (reference sequence). CDR3 protein: CSAPDSINSPLHF. CDR3 in DNA: TGCAGTGCCCCGGACAGTATCAATTCACCCCTCCACTTT.

The V and J genes are TRBV29-1 and TRBJ1-3, with TRBD1 matching over 8 bases. The V segment lost 4 bases and the J segment 9 bases; nucleotides outside the gene matches: 8. The CDR3 length is 13 residues. Germline loops: CDR1 SQVTM, CDR2 ANQGSEA. CDR3 sequence (DNA): TGCAGCGTTGCGGGACAGGAGAAGGGCACCATATATTTT. It yields the protein CSVAGQEKGTIYF.

V usage is TRBV27 and J usage is TRBJ1-1; D unclear. V was pared by 5 bases and J by 3 bases, with 19 bases between. CDR1 MNHEY and CDR2 SMNVEV come from the germline V gene (reference sequence). The length of the CDR3 is 16 residues. CDR3: CASSLRTMALDTEAFF. DNA for the CDR3: TGTGCCAGCAGTCTTCGGACGATGGCACTTGACACTGAAGCTTTCTTT.

This clonotype was picked up many times. This chain joins TRBV28 and TRBJ2-7; D gene unclear. The V and J ends lost 2 bases and 0 bases respectively, with 8 bases between them. The CDR3 extends over 14 amino acids. Germline CDR1 is MDHEN and CDR2 is SYDVKM. CDR3 sequence: CASSLSFNSYEQYF. CDR3 in DNA: TGTGCCAGCAGTTTAAGTTTCAACTCCTACGAGCAGTACTTC.

This sequence joins TRBV27 and TRBJ1-1, with no clear D. Deletions cut 2 bases from V and 1 base from J, with 5 bases between. Germline V lookup: CDR1 MNHEY, CDR2 SMNVEV (reference sequence). This CDR3 region has 13 residues. The CDR3 nucleotides read TGTGCCAGCAGTTTAGTAGAGAACACTGAAGCTTTCTTT. As protein: CASSLVENTEAFF.

A remark on this clonotype: One end of the junction varies from germline; a read error may be responsible. The gene calls are TRBV19 and TRBJ2-6, with D possibly matching TRBD1 (5 bases). Germline V gene data show CDR1 as LNHDA and CDR2 as SQIVND (reference sequence). CDR3 size: 15 residues. The CDR3 loop is CASSLDSSGANVLTF. CDR3 DNA: TGTGCCAGTAGTCTAGACAGCTCTGGGGCCAACGTCCTGACTTTC. The full variable domain, its missing parts supplied by reference TRBV19 and TRBJ2-6, is DGGITQSPKYLFRKEGQNVTLSCEQNLNHDAMYWYRQDPGQGLRLIYYSQIVNDFQKGDIAEGYSVSREKKESFPLTVTSAQKNPTAFYLCASSLDSSGANVLTFGAGSRLTVL.

This rearrangement joins TRBV29-1 to TRBJ2-5, with D tentatively TRBD2 (6 bases). Per the germline V gene, CDR1 is SQVTM and CDR2 is ANQGSEA. The V and J ends lost 7 bases and 3 bases respectively, with 21 bases between them. The CDR3 runs 15 residues. CDR3 in amino acids: CSAGRGVGGEETQYF. CDR3 nucleotide sequence: TGCAGCGCGGGAAGGGGTGTCGGCGGGGAAGAGACCCAGTACTTC.

The chain links TRBV6-5 to TRBJ2-1; no reliable D call. The V gene lost 0 bases and the J gene lost 5 bases, with 5 bases spanning the gap. Germline-derived CDR1 and CDR2 are MNHEY and SVGAGI. This CDR3 is 13 amino acids long. As DNA, the CDR3 is TGTGCCAGCAGTTACTCACTAAACAATGAGCAGTTCTTC. This sequence encodes CASSYSLNNEQFF.